The 11 T cell receptor beta chains listed next were all sequenced from one sample in a study of cytomegalovirus exposure and HLA in healthy donors. PCR amplification relied on 60 Vbeta primers (plus 13 Jbeta primers). Only in-frame clones appear in the TCRdb table, and some are missing; sequencing was by immunoSEQ multiplex PCR. The sample consists of about 120,000 clones, 65% to 80% of them appearing once. The sequencing sample was made of PBMCs. The origin of the receptors is a human donor in good health.

This clone was picked up a small number of times. The chain is built from TRBV9 and TRBJ2-3; tentative D call: TRBD1 (6 bases). The V end lost 3 bases, the J end lost 5 bases, and 19 bases lay between the germline ends. The CDR3 is 16 residues long. Per the germline V gene, CDR1 is SGDLS and CDR2 is YYNGEE. CDR3 bases: TGTGCCAGCAGCGCAACAGGGATGAGAACGAGAGATACGCAGTATTTT. It specifies CASSATGMRTRDTQYF. The whole variable domain, remainder taken from reference TRBV9 and TRBJ2-3, is DSGVTQTPKHLITATGQRVTLRCSPRSGDLSVYWYQQSLDQGLQFLIQYYNGEERAKGNILERFSAQQFPDLHSELNLSSLELGDSALYFCASSATGMRTRDTQYFGPGTRLTVL.

V gene TRBV28 combines with J gene TRBJ1-5; 7 bases line up with TRBD1. There are 14 residues in the CDR3. The ends lost 4 bases at V and 1 base at J; junction bases unmatched: 1. Germline CDR1 MDHEN, CDR2 SYDVKM. The CDR3 loop is CASSSTGSNQPQHF. In DNA, the CDR3 is TGTGCCAGCAGTTCGACAGGGAGCAATCAGCCCCAGCATTTT. The full variable domain, in which reference TRBV28 and TRBJ1-5 provide the parts outside the CDR3, is DVKVTQSSRYLVKRTGEKVFLECVQDMDHENMFWYRQDPGLGLRLIYFSYDVKMKEKGDIPEGYSVSREKKERFSLILESASTNQTSMYLCASSSTGSNQPQHFGDGTRLSIL.

This chain joins TRBV7-8 and TRBJ1-6; D unclear. Germline V gene sequence: CDR1 SGHVS, CDR2 FQNEAQ. The CDR3 extends over 16 amino acids. V lost 4 bases to trimming and J lost 7 bases, with 17 bases between them. CDR3 amino acids: CASSSPRVGGNSPLHF. CDR3 nucleotides: TGTGCCAGCAGCTCCCCTAGGGTCGGAGGAAATTCACCCCTCCACTTT.

The V gene is TRBV6-6, the J gene TRBJ1-6, with a possible D match to TRBD1 (5 bases). Trimming pared 0 bases from V and 9 bases from J, leaving 9 bases between. From germline, CDR1 is MNHNY and CDR2 SVGAGI (reference sequence). The CDR3 spans 14 residues. CDR3 residues: CASSYSGGTSPLHF. CDR3 nucleotides: TGTGCCAGCAGTTACTCAGGAGGGACTTCACCCCTCCACTTT.

A few counts support this clone. This rearrangement joins TRBV7-6 to TRBJ1-6; TRBD1 aligns across 9 bases. V gave up 1 base and J gave up 15 bases; unmatched junction bases: 10. Germline V gene lookup returns CDR1 SGHVS and CDR2 FNYEAQ. The CDR3 is made up of 15 amino acids. As DNA, the CDR3 is TGTGCCAGCAGCTTAGAGAGGACAGGGGCCCCATTCCTCCACTTT. Translating it yields CASSLERTGAPFLHF.

The chain combines TRBV10-3 with TRBJ2-7, with D possibly being TRBD1 (5 bases). The CDR3 is 12 residues long. The germline CDR1 and CDR2 sequences are ENHRY and SYGVKD. The DNA for the CDR3 is TGTGGGGCAGGGCTAACCGAGTACGAGCAGTACTTC. Translated: CGAGLTEYEQYF.

The chain combines TRBV7-8 with TRBJ1-2; TRBD1 aligns across 7 bases. V dropped 0 bases and J dropped 8; count of bases not matched to a gene: 6. Germline loops: CDR1 SGHVS, CDR2 FQNEAQ. The CDR3 is 14 amino acids. The CDR3 loop is CASSLAKGGRGYTF. CDR3 DNA sequence: TGTGCCAGCAGCTTAGCCAAAGGGGGCCGCGGCTACACCTTC. Variable domain in full (rest from reference TRBV7-8 and TRBJ1-2): GAGVSQSPRYKVAKRGQDVALRCDPISGHVSLFWYQQALGQGPEFLTYFQNEAQLDKSGLPSDRFFAERPEGSVSTLKIQRTQQEDSAVYLCASSLAKGGRGYTFGSGTRLTVV.

The V and J genes are TRBV6-1 and TRBJ2-4; 10 bases are shared with TRBD2. J lost 0 bases, V lost 4 bases, and 3 bases had no gene match. CDR3 length equals 16 residues. Germline V gene data show CDR1 as MNHNS and CDR2 as SASEGT. The CDR3 sequence: CASSGWTSGAKNIQYF. The CDR3 coding sequence is TGTGCCAGCAGTGGGTGGACTAGCGGAGCCAAAAACATTCAGTACTTC.

This clone was recorded only once. The chain employs TRBV7-9 and TRBJ1-4, with 9 positions matching TRBD1. CDR1 and CDR2 (germline): SEHNR, FQNEAQ (reference sequence). V lost 0 bases and J lost 7; bases outside the gene matches: 9. This CDR3 is 17 amino acids long. The CDR3 DNA is TGTGCCAGCAGCTTAGCGGCCGGGGGGACAGGGAGTGAAAAACTGTTTTTT. Translated, it gives CASSLAAGGTGSEKLFF.

A remark on this clone: The junction departs from the called germline gene at one end, perhaps through a read error. The chain links TRBV7-7 to TRBJ2-5, with D perhaps matching TRBD2 (6 bases). The CDR3 has 13 amino acids. Germline V CDR1 and CDR2: SSHAT, FNYEAQ (reference sequence). This CDR3 reads CASSLTSSETQYF. DNA for the CDR3: TGTGCTAGCAGCTTGACTAGTAGTGAGACCCAGTACTTC.

This sequence joins TRBV29-1 and TRBJ2-7; TRBD1 agrees at 9 bases. CDR1 and CDR2 from the germline V gene are SQVTM and ANQGSEA. The trim removed 4 bases at V and 6 bases at J, leaving 4 bases unmatched. The CDR3 has 12 amino acids. Written as DNA, the CDR3 is TGCAGCGTTGCGACAGGGGGACGCGAGCAGTACTTC. This gives the protein CSVATGGREQYF.